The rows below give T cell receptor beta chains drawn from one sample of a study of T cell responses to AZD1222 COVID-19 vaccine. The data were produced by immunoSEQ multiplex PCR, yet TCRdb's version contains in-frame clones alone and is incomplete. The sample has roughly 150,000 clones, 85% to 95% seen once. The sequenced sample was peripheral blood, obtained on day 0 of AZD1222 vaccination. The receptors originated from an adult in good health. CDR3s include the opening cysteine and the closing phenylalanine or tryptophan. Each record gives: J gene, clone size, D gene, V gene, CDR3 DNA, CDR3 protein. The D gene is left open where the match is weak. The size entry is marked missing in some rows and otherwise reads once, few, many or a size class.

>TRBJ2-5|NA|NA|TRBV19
TGTGCCAGTAGTATAGCACAGGAGTCGACCCAGTACTTC
CASSIAQESTQYF
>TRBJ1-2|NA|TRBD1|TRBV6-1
TGTGCCAGCAGTGATAGACAGGGTGCTAACTATGGCTACACCTTC
CASSDRQGANYGYTF
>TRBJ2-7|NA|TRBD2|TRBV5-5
TGTGCCAGCAGCTGGGGGACTAGCGGGAGCCACGAGCAGTACTTC
CASSWGTSGSHEQYF
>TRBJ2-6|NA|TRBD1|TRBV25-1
TGTGCCAGCAGACCCTCGGGGACAGGGTATCCTGGGGCCAACGTCCTGACTTTC
CASRPSGTGYPGANVLTF
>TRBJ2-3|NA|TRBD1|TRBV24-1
TGTGCCACCAGTGAGAAACAGGGGGATACGCAGTATTTT
CATSEKQGDTQYF
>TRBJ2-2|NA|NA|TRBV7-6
TGTGCCAGCAGCCTGGAGGGGGCCGGCACCGGGGAGCTGTTTTTT
CASSLEGAGTGELFF
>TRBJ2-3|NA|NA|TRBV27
TGTGCCAGCAGTTTGATATCTAGCACAGATACGCAGTATTTT
CASSLISSTDTQYF
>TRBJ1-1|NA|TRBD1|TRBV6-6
TGTGCCAGCAGTCCCGGGACAGGGGGCGCGAGAGCTTTCTTT
CASSPGTGGARAFF
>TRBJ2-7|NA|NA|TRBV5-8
TGTGCCAGCAGCTCCTTGTGGGGGGGCGTCCCCTACGAGCAGTACTTC
CASSSLWGGVPYEQYF
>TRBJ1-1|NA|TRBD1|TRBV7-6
TGTGCCAGCAGCTTAGGGCAGGGGGGGTGGTCGAACACTGAAGCTTTCTTT
CASSLGQGGWSNTEAFF
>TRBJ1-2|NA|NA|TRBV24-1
TGTGCCACCAGTGGCCCCGGGACCGGCTACACCTTC
CATSGPGTGYTF
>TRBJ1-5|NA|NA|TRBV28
TGTGCCAGCGTAATGACGGGACCTAGCGGGCCCCAGCATTTT
CASVMTGPSGPQHF
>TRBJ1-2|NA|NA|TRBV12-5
TGTGCTAGTGGTTCGGACGGCTTATATGGCTACACCTTC
CASGSDGLYGYTF
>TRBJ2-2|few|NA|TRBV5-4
TGTGCCAGCAGCCCCGAGGGGGGGAGGGTCGCCGGGGAGCTGTTTTTT
CASSPEGGRVAGELFF
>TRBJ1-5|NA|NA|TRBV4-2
TGTGCCAGCAGCCAAGATTTAGAACAGTACAATCAGCCCCAGCATTTT
CASSQDLEQYNQPQHF
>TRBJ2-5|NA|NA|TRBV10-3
TGTGCCATCAGTGAAGTATTAGCGGAGGGGGGAGAGACCCAGTACTTC
CAISEVLAEGGETQYF
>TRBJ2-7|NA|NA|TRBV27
TGTGCCAGCAGTTTGGGAGACAGGGAGGGGATCTACGAGCAGTACTTC
CASSLGDREGIYEQYF
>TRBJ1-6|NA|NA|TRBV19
TGTGCCAGTACCTCCGGAGGGCATAATTCACCCCTCCACTTT
CASTSGGHNSPLHF
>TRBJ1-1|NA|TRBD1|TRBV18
TGTGCCAGCTCACAGGCACAGGGGACCGCTGAAGCTTTCTTT
CASSQAQGTAEAFF
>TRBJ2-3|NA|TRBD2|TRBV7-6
TGTGCCAGCAGCCCCCGACTATATGGACTAGCGGGAAGAGATACGCAGTATTTT
CASSPRLYGLAGRDTQYF
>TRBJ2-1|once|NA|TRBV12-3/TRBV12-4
TGTGCCAGCGGGCGTGGCCTTTACAATGAGCAGTTCTTC
CASGRGLYNEQFF
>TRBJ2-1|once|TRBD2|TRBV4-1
TGCGCCAGCAGCCAAGATGGTCTAGCGGGTCCCAAGGCCTACAATGAGCAGTTCTTC
CASSQDGLAGPKAYNEQFF
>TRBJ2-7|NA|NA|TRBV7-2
TGTGCCAGCAGCTTAGCGGGGGAGCAGTACTTC
CASSLAGEQYF
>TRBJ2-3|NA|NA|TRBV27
TGTGCCAGCAGTCTCCGCACCCCAGATACGCAGTATTTT
CASSLRTPDTQYF
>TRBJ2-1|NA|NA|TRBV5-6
TGTGCCAGCAGCTTAGCCCCGGGTGAGCAGTTCTTC
CASSLAPGEQFF
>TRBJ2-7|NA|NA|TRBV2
TGTGCCAGCAGTCGAGGGGGGTCCCGACACGAGCAGTACTTC
CASSRGGSRHEQYF
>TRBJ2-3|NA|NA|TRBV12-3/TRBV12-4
TGTGCCAGCAGCCTAGCAGGGTCGGATACGCAGTATTTT
CASSLAGSDTQYF
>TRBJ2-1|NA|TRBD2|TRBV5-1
TGCGCCAGCAGCTCCCGGGGACTAGCGGACTCCTACAATGAGCAGTTCTTC
CASSSRGLADSYNEQFF
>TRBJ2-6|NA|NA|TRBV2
TGTGCCAGCAGTGAATCAGGCGGAGGGGTCTCTGGGGCCAACGTCCTGACTTTC
CASSESGGGVSGANVLTF
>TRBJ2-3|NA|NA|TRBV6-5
TGTGCCAGCACCGAAGGAGGGGGGAGTGTAGATACGCAGTATTTT
CASTEGGGSVDTQYF
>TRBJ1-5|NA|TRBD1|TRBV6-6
TGTGCCAGCAGTTCCGACAGGGGGCACAATCAGCCCCAGCATTTT
CASSSDRGHNQPQHF
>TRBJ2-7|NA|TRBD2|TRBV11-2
TGTGCCAGCAGCCCGGGACTAACCTACGAGCAGTACTTC
CASSPGLTYEQYF
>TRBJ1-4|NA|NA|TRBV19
TGTGCCAGTAGTATATTGGGGCAGACTAATGAAAAACTGTTTTTT
CASSILGQTNEKLFF
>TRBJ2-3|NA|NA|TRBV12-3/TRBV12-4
TGTGCCAGCAGACACGGAAGCACAGATACGCAGTATTTT
CASRHGSTDTQYF
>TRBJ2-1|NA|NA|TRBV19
TGTGCCAGTAGTATAGATCGGCTGCGAAGCTCCTACAATGAGCAGTTCTTC
CASSIDRLRSSYNEQFF
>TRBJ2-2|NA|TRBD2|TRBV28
TGTGCCAGCAGTCTGGGACTAGCGGGAGGGCCGATCGGGGAGCTGTTTTTT
CASSLGLAGGPIGELFF
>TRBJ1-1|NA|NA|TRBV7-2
TGTGCCAGCAGCTTAGGAGGGACGGTGAACACTGAAGCTTTCTTT
CASSLGGTVNTEAFF
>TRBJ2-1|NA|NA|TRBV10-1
TGCGCCAGCAATGCAGGGAAAGTTTTCAATGAGCAGTTCTTC
CASNAGKVFNEQFF
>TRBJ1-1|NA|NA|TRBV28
TGTGCCAGCAGTTTACAGTCAGGGACTGAAGCTTTCTTT
CASSLQSGTEAFF
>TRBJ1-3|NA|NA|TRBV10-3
TGTGCCATCAGTGAAGGCAGCGGCTCTGGAAACACCATATATTTT
CAISEGSGSGNTIYF
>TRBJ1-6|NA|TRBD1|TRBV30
TGTGCCTGGAGTATGACAGGGCCCAATTCACCCCTCCACTTT
CAWSMTGPNSPLHF
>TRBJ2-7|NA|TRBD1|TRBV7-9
TGTGCCAGCAGCTCTTGGACAGGGCCCCAAGGTGGCGAGCAGTACTTC
CASSSWTGPQGGEQYF
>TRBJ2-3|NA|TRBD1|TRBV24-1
TGTGCCACCAGTGATGCAGGGGGCGAGAGCACAGATACGCAGTATTTT
CATSDAGGESTDTQYF
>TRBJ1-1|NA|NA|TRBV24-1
TGTGCCACAATCGACAGGTTGAACACTGAAGCTTTCTTT
CATIDRLNTEAFF
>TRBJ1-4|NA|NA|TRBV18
TGTGCCAGCTCACCCGTTAAGGGCCAGAATGAAAAACTGTTTTTT
CASSPVKGQNEKLFF
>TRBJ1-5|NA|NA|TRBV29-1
TGCAGCGTTGAAGACGGGAATAGCAATCAGCCCCAGCATTTT
CSVEDGNSNQPQHF
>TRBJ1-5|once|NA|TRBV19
TGTGCCAGTAGTATTTTTGGGGGCTATCAGCCCCAGCATTTT
CASSIFGGYQPQHF
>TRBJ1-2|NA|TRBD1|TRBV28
TGTGCCAGCAGTTTATGGGACAGGGCTTCGATCTATGGCTACACCTTC
CASSLWDRASIYGYTF
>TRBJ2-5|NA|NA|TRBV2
TGTGCCAGCAGGGACAGCCTCCAAGAGACCCAGTACTTC
CASRDSLQETQYF
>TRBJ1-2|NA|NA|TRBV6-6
TGTGCCAGCAGTCCTACACCTAGGGGGGCGGCCCTCAACTATGGCTACACCTTC
CASSPTPRGAALNYGYTF
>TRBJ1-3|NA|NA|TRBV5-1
TGCGCCAGCAGCTTGGACGGGAATCCTGGAAACACCATATATTTT
CASSLDGNPGNTIYF
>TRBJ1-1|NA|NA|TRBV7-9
TGTGCCAGCAGCTTAGAACGAGCCACTGAAGCTTTCTTT
CASSLERATEAFF
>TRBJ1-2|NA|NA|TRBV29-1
TGCAGCGTTTTACACAGATCGGCGGTCTATGGCTACACCTTC
CSVLHRSAVYGYTF
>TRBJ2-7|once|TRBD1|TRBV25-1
TGTGCCAGCAGTGGCCGGGACAGGGGGAGCTACGAGCAGTACTTC
CASSGRDRGSYEQYF
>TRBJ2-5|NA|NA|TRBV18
TGTGCCAGCTCACCACCGGAGGGGGCAGGAGAGACCCAGTACTTC
CASSPPEGAGETQYF
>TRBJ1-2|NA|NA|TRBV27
TGTGCCAGCAGTTTGGAGGGGAACTATGGCTACACCTTC
CASSLEGNYGYTF
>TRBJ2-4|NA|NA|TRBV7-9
TGTGCCAGCAGCTTAGACAATACCAAAAACATTCAGTACTTC
CASSLDNTKNIQYF
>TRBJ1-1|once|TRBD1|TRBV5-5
TGTGCCAGCACTCAGGGTCAGGGGGCACTCGAAGCTTTCTTT
CASTQGQGALEAFF
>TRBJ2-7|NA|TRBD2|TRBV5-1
TGCGCCAGCAGCAGGAGCGGGGGGACCTCCTACGAGCAGTACTTC
CASSRSGGTSYEQYF
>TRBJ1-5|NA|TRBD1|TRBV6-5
TGTGCCAGCAGCCTATCCAGGGGGAGTCAGCCCCAGCATTTT
CASSLSRGSQPQHF